Listed below are T cell receptor beta chains from one sample, sequenced in a study of human T cells and chemical hapten exposure. TCRdb redid the calling of the RACE reads with MiXCR, one entry per CDR3 protein. The table includes about 80,000 distinct CDR3 sequences, 12% to 15% detected once. Sequences were derived from whole blood, sampled in connection with sensitization to the hapten diphenylcyclopropenone (DPC). These receptors all come from a woman aged 45-60 years with alopecia areata. Some clones in this sample may be carry-over from other donors' samples. The CDR3 runs from the conserved cysteine through the conserved F or W. Fields, in order: V gene, J gene, D gene, clone size, CDR3 protein, CDR3 DNA. The D gene is left open where the match is weak. Some rows have no size entry. The others give once, few or many, or a class for an expanded clone.

V: TRBV10-2; J: TRBJ2-3; D: TRBD2; size: few; CDR3: CASSELNLAGGSTDTQYF; DNA: TGCGCCAGCAGTGAGTTGAACTTAGCGGGAGGATCCACAGATACGCAGTATTTT
V: TRBV19; J: TRBJ2-6; D: -; size: few; CDR3: CASSVGQNSGANVLTF; DNA: TGTGCCAGTAGCGTTGGACAGAACTCTGGGGCCAACGTCCTGACTTTC
V: TRBV7-9; J: TRBJ2-1; D: -; size: -; CDR3: CASSYIPNEQFF; DNA: TGTGCCAGCAGCTATATCCCCAATGAGCAGTTCTTC
V: TRBV3-1; J: TRBJ2-1; D: TRBD2; size: -; CDR3: CASSQMASGGYNEQFF; DNA: TGTGCCAGCAGCCAGATGGCTAGCGGGGGGTACAATGAGCAGTTCTTC
V: TRBV19; J: TRBJ2-3; D: TRBD2; size: -; CDR3: CASSVLAGGGTDTQYF; DNA: TGTGCCAGTAGCGTGCTAGCGGGAGGGGGCACAGATACGCAGTATTTT
V: TRBV4-2; J: TRBJ2-1; D: TRBD1; size: many; CDR3: CASSKNRGSNEQFF; DNA: TGTGCCAGCAGCAAGAACAGGGGGTCCAATGAGCAGTTCTTC
V: TRBV27; J: TRBJ1-1; D: TRBD1; size: -; CDR3: CASSLWRDRTDLNTEAFF; DNA: TGTGCCAGCAGTTTATGGAGGGACAGAACGGACCTTAACACTGAAGCTTTCTTT
V: TRBV7-8; J: TRBJ1-5; D: TRBD1; size: few; CDR3: CASSLVRGDYQPQHF; DNA: TGTGCCAGCAGCTTAGTCAGGGGGGATTATCAGCCCCAGCATTTT
V: TRBV5-5; J: TRBJ1-5; D: TRBD1; size: few; CDR3: CASSPGQGGNSNQPQHF; DNA: TGTGCCAGCAGTCCGGGACAGGGCGGAAATAGCAATCAGCCCCAGCATTTT
V: TRBV2; J: TRBJ1-5; D: -; size: -; CDR3: CASSGVNQPQHF; DNA: TGTGCCAGCAGTGGGGTTAATCAGCCCCAGCATTTT
V: TRBV6-5; J: TRBJ1-5; D: -; size: few; CDR3: CASSRWPVQTHSNQPQHF; DNA: TGTGCCAGCAGTCGATGGCCGGTACAGACACATAGCAATCAGCCCCAGCATTTT
V: TRBV28; J: TRBJ2-1; D: TRBD2; size: many; CDR3: CASSRSGSSYNEQFF; DNA: TGTGCCAGCAGCCGAAGCGGGAGCTCCTACAATGAGCAGTTCTTC
V: TRBV18; J: TRBJ1-3; D: -; size: -; CDR3: CASSPLEGGTGNTIYF; DNA: TGTGCCAGCTCACCATTGGAGGGAGGCACTGGAAACACCATATATTTT
V: TRBV18; J: TRBJ2-3; D: -; size: few; CDR3: CASSPGHRITDTQYF; DNA: TGTGCCAGCTCACCGGGACATCGGATCACAGATACGCAGTATTTT
V: TRBV7-2; J: TRBJ2-1; D: TRBD2; size: -; CDR3: CASSLAGSGSSYNEQFF; DNA: TGTGCCAGCAGCTTAGCGGGTAGCGGGAGTTCCTACAATGAGCAGTTCTTC
V: TRBV28; J: TRBJ2-7; D: -; size: -; CDR3: CASGGTLPLGEQYF; DNA: TGTGCCAGCGGCGGGACTCTCCCCCTGGGCGAGCAGTACTTC
V: TRBV5-6; J: TRBJ2-6; D: -; size: -; CDR3: CASSLGAVGANVLTF; DNA: TGTGCCAGCAGCTTGGGGGCTGTTGGGGCCAACGTCCTGACTTTC
V: TRBV11-2; J: TRBJ2-7; D: -; size: -; CDR3: CASSHLYVAYEQYF; DNA: TGTGCCAGCAGCCACCTTTATGTTGCCTACGAGCAGTACTTC
V: TRBV20-1; J: TRBJ1-5; D: -; size: -; CDR3: CSARAVHDGNQPQHF; DNA: TGCAGTGCTAGAGCAGTACACGACGGCAATCAGCCCCAGCATTTT
V: TRBV7-6; J: TRBJ2-1; D: TRBD2; size: -; CDR3: CASSSIPGLAGVYNEQFF; DNA: TGTGCCAGCAGCTCAATTCCGGGACTAGCGGGGGTTTACAATGAGCAGTTCTTC
V: TRBV7-6; J: TRBJ1-5; D: TRBD1; size: many; CDR3: CASSLVTGGQPQHF; DNA: TGTGCCAGCAGCTTAGTGACAGGGGGCCAGCCCCAGCATTTT
V: TRBV29-1; J: TRBJ1-4; D: -; size: many; CDR3: CSVGGRRDEKLFF; DNA: TGCAGCGTTGGAGGCAGGCGCGATGAAAAACTGTTTTTT
V: TRBV29-1; J: TRBJ2-5; D: -; size: -; CDR3: CSVVVLGLETQYF; DNA: TGCAGCGTTGTAGTGCTAGGGTTGGAGACCCAGTACTTC
V: TRBV18; J: TRBJ1-1; D: -; size: -; CDR3: CASSPPKVPTEAFF; DNA: TGTGCCAGCTCACCACCAAAGGTCCCTACTGAAGCTTTCTTT
V: TRBV12-3/TRBV12-4; J: TRBJ2-7; D: TRBD1; size: few; CDR3: CASNRAGGYYEQYF; DNA: TGTGCCAGCAATAGGGCAGGGGGATACTACGAGCAGTACTTC
V: TRBV6-5; J: TRBJ1-5; D: TRBD1; size: few; CDR3: CASSESTGIRQPQHF; DNA: TGTGCCAGCAGTGAATCGACAGGGATCCGTCAGCCCCAGCATTTT
V: TRBV29-1; J: TRBJ2-3; D: -; size: few; CDR3: CSTHPAGGFTDTQYF; DNA: TGCAGCACCCACCCAGCAGGGGGGTTCACAGATACGCAGTATTTT
V: TRBV6-5; J: TRBJ2-7; D: -; size: -; CDR3: CASSYSGPRSYEQYF; DNA: TGTGCCAGCAGTTACTCCGGACCTCGCTCCTACGAGCAGTACTTC
V: TRBV10-2; J: TRBJ1-2; D: -; size: -; CDR3: CASSESTGGYTF; DNA: TGCGCCAGCAGTGAAAGCACCGGCGGCTACACCTTC
V: TRBV4-1; J: TRBJ2-3; D: -; size: few; CDR3: CASSQDSRALATQYF; DNA: TGCGCCAGCAGCCAAGACTCTCGCGCCCTTGCGACGCAGTATTTT
V: TRBV5-6; J: TRBJ1-1; D: -; size: -; CDR3: CASSSLYDPEAFF; DNA: TGTGCCAGCAGCTCCCTTTACGACCCTGAAGCTTTCTTT
V: TRBV6-2/TRBV6-3; J: TRBJ1-5; D: TRBD1; size: -; CDR3: CASMGQGNQPQHF; DNA: TGTGCCAGCATGGGACAGGGAAATCAGCCCCAGCATTTT
V: TRBV19; J: TRBJ2-7; D: -; size: many; CDR3: CASSPQRLDSYEQYF; DNA: TGTGCCAGTAGTCCCCAGCGCCTTGATTCCTACGAGCAGTACTTC
V: TRBV20-1; J: TRBJ2-3; D: -; size: few; CDR3: CSLGGKSLSDTQYF; DNA: TGCAGTTTAGGGGGAAAGTCCCTCTCGGATACGCAGTATTTT